This entry is about one TCR beta chain. Its target is not known. This may arise from a read error, as a much more abundant clone is one base away. Time point denoted: newly diagnosed GD, antithyroid drugs for less than 3 months. RNA extracted from PBMCs served as the sequencing template. The source of the sample is a study of regulatory T cells in long-lasting Graves disease. CDR3 regions were amplified by Arm-PCR using iRepertoire HTBI primers to build TCR beta libraries. TCRdb analysed the multiplex PCR reads with MiXCR anew, one entry per CDR3 protein. The table shows some 350,000 distinct CDR3 sequences, with roughly 16% occurring only once. The germline V gene encodes CDR1 SGHRS and CDR2 YFSETQ. The CDR3 length is 16 residues. Overall study results and limits: Persistent-disease Graves' patients showed less TCR diversity than new cases. TRBV28, TRBJ1-2 and TRBJ2-5 were favored in persistent disease.

The same sample was also used in a study of T cells in Graves' hyperthyroidism and ophthalmopathy. That report adds: Uncontrolled infection, other autoimmune disease, pregnancy or lactation excluded patients.

The origin of this receptor is a woman aged 18-30 years with Graves disease. The sample was peripheral blood mononuclear cells (PBMCs), taken at new diagnosis, from a patient treated with antithyroid drugs. V usage is TRBV5-1 and J usage is TRBJ1-2; D gene unclear. The CDR3, as DNA: TGCTCCAGCAGCGTTCAAGGCGCCCGTCGGGTCTATGGCTACACCTTC. Translating gives CSSSVQGARRVYGYTF.